This entry is about one T cell receptor beta chain. Antigen: not known. This CDR3 has 12 residues. CDR1 and CDR2 (germline): SGHAT, FQNNGV. V was trimmed by 5 bases and J by 11 bases, leaving 10 bases between them. The data stem from a study of immune heterogeneity within non-small cell lung tumors. General study points: Patients largely differed in their high-frequency T-cell receptor beta clonotypes.

The authors amplified TCR beta CDR3 by multiplex PCR with 32 V and 13 J primers. TCRdb independently ran MiXCR on the multiplex PCR reads; one entry per CDR3 protein. The sample lists 15,000 or so distinct CDR3 sequences; 30% were seen once. The authors used about 600 ng of bulk tumor genomic DNA per sample as template. Far-apart biopsies, several per primary tumor, were taken during surgery. Their non-small cell lung cancer was newly diagnosed and untreated, and the patients underwent curative surgery. Newly diagnosed non-small cell lung cancer patients undergoing curative-intent surgery served as donors.

The rearrangement joins TRBV11-2 to TRBJ1-6; D gene ambiguous. This sequence originates from a woman aged 50 to 60 with non-small cell lung cancer. The specimen was lung tumor tissue. CDR3 residues: CASSVSGAPLHF. The DNA of the CDR3 is TGTGCCAGCAGCGTGAGTGGGGCACCCCTCCACTTT.